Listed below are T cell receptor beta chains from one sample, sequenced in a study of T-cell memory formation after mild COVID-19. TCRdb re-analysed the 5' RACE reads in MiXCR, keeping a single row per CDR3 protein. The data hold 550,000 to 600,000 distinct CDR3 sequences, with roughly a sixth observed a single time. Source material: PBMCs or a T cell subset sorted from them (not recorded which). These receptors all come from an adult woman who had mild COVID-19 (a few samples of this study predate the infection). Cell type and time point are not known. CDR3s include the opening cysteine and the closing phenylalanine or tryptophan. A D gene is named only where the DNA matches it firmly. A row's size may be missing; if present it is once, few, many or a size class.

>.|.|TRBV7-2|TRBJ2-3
TGTGCCAGCAGCTTAAAAGGTGGTGGGCAGGGCACAGATACGCAGTATTTT
CASSLKGGGQGTDTQYF
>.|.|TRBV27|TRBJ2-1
TGTGCCAGCAGTTTAGACGACTACAATGAGCAGTTCTTC
CASSLDDYNEQFF
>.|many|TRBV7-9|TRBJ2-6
TGTGCCAGCAGCCCATCCTCTGGGGCCAACGTCCTGACTTTC
CASSPSSGANVLTF
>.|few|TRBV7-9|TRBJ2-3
TGTGCCAGCAGCACATCCGCCACCACAGATACGCAGTATTTT
CASSTSATTDTQYF
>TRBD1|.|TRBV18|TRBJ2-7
TGTGCCAGCTCACCGCAGGGGGACGAGCAGTACTTC
CASSPQGDEQYF
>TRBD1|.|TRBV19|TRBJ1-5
TGTGCCAGTAGTACGACAGGGTACGGCAATCAGCCCCAGCATTTT
CASSTTGYGNQPQHF
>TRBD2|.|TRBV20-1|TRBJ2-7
TGCAGCGTAGCGGGAAGCTCCTACGAGCAGTACTTC
CSVAGSSYEQYF
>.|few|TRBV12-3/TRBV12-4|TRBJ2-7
TGTGCCAGCTCAATTCGGGGGACCCAGCAGTACTTC
CASSIRGTQQYF
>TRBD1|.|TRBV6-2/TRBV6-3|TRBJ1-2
TGTGCCAGCACCTACCCAGGGGGCGATGGCTACACCTTC
CASTYPGGDGYTF
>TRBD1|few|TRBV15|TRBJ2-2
TGTGCCACCAGCATAGGACAGGGAAACTTCGCCGGGGAGCTGTTTTTT
CATSIGQGNFAGELFF
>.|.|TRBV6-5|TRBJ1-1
TGTGCCAGCAGTTACAGACAGGCCAACACTGAAGCTTTCTTT
CASSYRQANTEAFF
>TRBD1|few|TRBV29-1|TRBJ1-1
TGCAGCGTTGGACAGGGGGCTATGAACACTGAAGCTTTCTTT
CSVGQGAMNTEAFF
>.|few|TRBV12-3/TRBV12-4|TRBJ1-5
TGTGCCAGCAGTTTTGGCAGGGAGAATCAGCCCCAGCATTTT
CASSFGRENQPQHF
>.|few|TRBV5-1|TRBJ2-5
TGCGCCAGCAGGGTGTTCCAAGAGACCCAGTACTTC
CASRVFQETQYF
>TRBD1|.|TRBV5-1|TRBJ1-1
TGCGCCAGCAGCCCCGGGACAGGGGGCGTCAGGATGAACACTGAAGCTTTCTTT
CASSPGTGGVRMNTEAFF
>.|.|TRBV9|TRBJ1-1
TGTGCCAGCAGCGGGATACATCTTAAACTGGGGACTGAAGCTTTCTTT
CASSGIHLKLGTEAFF
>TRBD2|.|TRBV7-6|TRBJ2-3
TGTGCCAGCCAACCCTGGGCGGGGGGAAGACCTGGCACAGATACGCAGTATTTT
CASQPWAGGRPGTDTQYF
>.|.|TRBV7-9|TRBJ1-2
TGTGCCAGCAGCTTACCGTTGGGACCGATTAACTATGGCTACACCTTC
CASSLPLGPINYGYTF
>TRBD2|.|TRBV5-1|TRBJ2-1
TGCGCCAGCAGTACGGGAGGGAATGAGCAGTTCTTC
CASSTGGNEQFF
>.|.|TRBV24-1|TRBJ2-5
TGTGCCACCAGTGATTTCAACACGGCCCAAGAGACCCAGTACTTC
CATSDFNTAQETQYF
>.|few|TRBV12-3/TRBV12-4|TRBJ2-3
TGTGCCAGCAGAGGGAGTAGCACAGATACGCAGTATTTT
CASRGSSTDTQYF
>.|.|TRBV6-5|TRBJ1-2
TGTGCCAGCAGTTACCGGGCCGATGGGCACTATGGCTACACCTTC
CASSYRADGHYGYTF
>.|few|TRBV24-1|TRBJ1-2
TGTGCCACCTCGAGTGGGGCAGCCGACGCAATCTATGGCTACACCTTC
CATSSGAADAIYGYTF
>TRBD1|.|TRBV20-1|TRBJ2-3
TGCAGTGCTAGACCAGAATTTGACAGGGCCAGGGGCACAGATACGCAGTATTTT
CSARPEFDRARGTDTQYF